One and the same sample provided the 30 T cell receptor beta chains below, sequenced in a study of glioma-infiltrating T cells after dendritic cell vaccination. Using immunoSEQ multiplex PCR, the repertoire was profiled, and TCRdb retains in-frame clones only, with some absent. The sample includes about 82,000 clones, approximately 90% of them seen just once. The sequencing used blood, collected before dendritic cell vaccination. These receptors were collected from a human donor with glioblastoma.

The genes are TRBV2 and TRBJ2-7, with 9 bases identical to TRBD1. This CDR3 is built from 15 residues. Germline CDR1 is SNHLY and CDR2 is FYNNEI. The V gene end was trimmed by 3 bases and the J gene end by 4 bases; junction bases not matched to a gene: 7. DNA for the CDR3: TGTGCCAGCAGTGAGCTGGGACAGGGCTTTTACGAGCAGTACTTC. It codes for CASSELGQGFYEQYF.

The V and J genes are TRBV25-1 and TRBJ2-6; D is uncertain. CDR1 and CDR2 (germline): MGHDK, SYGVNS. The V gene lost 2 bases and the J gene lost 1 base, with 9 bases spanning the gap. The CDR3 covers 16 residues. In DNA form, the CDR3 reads TGTGCCAGCAGTGAAGAATACAGTTCTGGGGCCAACGTCCTGACTTTC. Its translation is CASSEEYSSGANVLTF. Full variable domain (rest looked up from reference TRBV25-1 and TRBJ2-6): EADIYQTPRYLVIGTGKKITLECSQTMGHDKMYWYQQDPGMELHLIHYSYGVNSTEKGDLSSESTVSRIRTEHFPLTLESARPSHTSQYLCASSEEYSSGANVLTFGAGSRLTVL.

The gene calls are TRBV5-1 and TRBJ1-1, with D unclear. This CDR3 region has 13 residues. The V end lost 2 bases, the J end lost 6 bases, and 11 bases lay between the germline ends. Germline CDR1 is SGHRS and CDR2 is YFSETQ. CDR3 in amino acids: CASSLSGRSEAFF. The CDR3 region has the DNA TGCGCCAGCAGCTTATCAGGTCGGTCTGAAGCTTTCTTT.

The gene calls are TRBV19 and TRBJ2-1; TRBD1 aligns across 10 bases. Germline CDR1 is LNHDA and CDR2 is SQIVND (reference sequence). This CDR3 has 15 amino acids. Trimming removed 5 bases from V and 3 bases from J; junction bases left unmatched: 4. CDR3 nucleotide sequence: TGTGCCAGTAGTGGCCGGGACAGGGGCTACAATGAGCAGTTCTTC. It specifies CASSGRDRGYNEQFF.

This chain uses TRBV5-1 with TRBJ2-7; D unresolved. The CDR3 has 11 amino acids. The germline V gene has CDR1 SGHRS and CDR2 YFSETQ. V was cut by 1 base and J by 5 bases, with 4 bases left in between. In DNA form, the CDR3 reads TGCGCCAGCAGCTTGTTCGACGAGCAGTACTTC. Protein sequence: CASSLFDEQYF.

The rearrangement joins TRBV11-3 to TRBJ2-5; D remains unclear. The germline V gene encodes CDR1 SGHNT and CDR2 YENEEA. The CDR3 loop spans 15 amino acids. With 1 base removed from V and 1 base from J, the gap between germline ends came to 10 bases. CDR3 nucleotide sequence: TGTGCCAGCAGCTTAGGCCAGGAACCCCAAGAGACCCAGTACTTC. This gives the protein CASSLGQEPQETQYF.

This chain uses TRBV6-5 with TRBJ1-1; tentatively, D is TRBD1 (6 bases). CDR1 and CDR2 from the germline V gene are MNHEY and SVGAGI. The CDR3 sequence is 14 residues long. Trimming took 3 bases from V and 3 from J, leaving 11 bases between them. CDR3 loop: CASSYRGAYTEAFF. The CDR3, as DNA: TGTGCCAGCAGTTATCGGGGGGCGTACACTGAAGCTTTCTTT.

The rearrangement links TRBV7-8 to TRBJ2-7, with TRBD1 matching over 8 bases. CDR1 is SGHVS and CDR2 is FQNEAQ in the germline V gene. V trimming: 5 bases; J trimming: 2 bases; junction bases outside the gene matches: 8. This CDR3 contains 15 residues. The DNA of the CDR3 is TGTGCCAGCAGCCCCTGGACAGGGCAAACCTACGAGCAGTACTTC. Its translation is CASSPWTGQTYEQYF.

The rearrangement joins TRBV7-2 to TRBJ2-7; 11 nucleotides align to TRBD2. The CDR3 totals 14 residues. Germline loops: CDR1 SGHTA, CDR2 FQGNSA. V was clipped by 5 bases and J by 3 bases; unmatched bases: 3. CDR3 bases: TGTGCCAGCAGCCGACTAGCGGGGAACTACGAGCAGTACTTC. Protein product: CASSRLAGNYEQYF.

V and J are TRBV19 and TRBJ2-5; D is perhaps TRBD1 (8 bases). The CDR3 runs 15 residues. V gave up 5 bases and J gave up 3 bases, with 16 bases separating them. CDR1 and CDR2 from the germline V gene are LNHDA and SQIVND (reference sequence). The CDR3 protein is CASSGQGGGKETQYF. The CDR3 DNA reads TGTGCCAGTAGTGGACAGGGAGGGGGGAAAGAGACCCAGTACTTC.

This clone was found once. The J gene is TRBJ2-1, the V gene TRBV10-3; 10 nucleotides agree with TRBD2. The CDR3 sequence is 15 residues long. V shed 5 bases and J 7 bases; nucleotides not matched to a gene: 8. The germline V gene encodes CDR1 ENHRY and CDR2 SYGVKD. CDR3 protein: CAISILAGEGNEQFF. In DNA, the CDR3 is TGTGCCATCAGTATTCTAGCGGGGGAGGGTAATGAGCAGTTCTTC.

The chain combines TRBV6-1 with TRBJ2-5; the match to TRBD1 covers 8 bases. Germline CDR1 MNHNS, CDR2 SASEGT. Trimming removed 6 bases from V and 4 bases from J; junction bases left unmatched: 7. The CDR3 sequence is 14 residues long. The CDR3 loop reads CASSLPGTGETQYF. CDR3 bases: TGTGCCAGCAGCCTGCCGGGGACAGGAGAGACCCAGTACTTC.

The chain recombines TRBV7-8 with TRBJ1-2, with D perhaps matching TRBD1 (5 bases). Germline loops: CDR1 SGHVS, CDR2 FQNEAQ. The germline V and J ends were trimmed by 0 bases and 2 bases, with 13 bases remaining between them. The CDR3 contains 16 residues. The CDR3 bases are TGTGCCAGCAGCTTAGCGACCAGGGCGTCGAACTATGGCTACACCTTC. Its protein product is CASSLATRASNYGYTF. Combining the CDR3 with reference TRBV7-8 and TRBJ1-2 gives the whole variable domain GAGVSQSPRYKVAKRGQDVALRCDPISGHVSLFWYQQALGQGPEFLTYFQNEAQLDKSGLPSDRFFAERPEGSVSTLKIQRTQQEDSAVYLCASSLATRASNYGYTFGSGTRLTVV.

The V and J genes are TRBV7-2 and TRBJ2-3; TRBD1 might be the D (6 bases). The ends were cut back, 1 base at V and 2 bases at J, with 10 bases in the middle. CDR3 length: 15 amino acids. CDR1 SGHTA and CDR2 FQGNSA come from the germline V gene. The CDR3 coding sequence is TGTGCCAGCAGCTTAGTCGGGACATCCACAGATACGCAGTATTTT. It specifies CASSLVGTSTDTQYF.

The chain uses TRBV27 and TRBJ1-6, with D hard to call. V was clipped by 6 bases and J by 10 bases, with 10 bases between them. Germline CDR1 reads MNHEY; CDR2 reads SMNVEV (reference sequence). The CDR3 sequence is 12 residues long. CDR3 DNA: TGTGCCAGCAGGTCCGGGTCCTCACCCCTCCACTTT. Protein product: CASRSGSSPLHF.

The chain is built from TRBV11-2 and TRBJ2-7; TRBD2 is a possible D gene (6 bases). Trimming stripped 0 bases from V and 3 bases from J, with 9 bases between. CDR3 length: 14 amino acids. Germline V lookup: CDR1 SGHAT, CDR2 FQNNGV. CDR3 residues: CASSLDWRDYEQYF. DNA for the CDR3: TGTGCCAGCAGCTTAGACTGGCGGGACTACGAGCAGTACTTC.

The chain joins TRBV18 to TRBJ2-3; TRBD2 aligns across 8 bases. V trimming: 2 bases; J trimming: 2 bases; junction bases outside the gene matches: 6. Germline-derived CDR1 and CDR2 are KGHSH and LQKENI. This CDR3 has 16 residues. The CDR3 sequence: CASSPYTSGNTDTQYF. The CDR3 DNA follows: TGTGCCAGCTCACCATATACTAGCGGAAACACAGATACGCAGTATTTT.

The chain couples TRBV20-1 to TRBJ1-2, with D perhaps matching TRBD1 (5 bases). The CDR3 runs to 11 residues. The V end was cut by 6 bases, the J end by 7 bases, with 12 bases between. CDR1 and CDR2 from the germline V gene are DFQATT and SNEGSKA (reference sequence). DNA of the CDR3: TGCAGTGCCACAGACGGGGGTGGCTACACCTTC. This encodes CSATDGGGYTF.

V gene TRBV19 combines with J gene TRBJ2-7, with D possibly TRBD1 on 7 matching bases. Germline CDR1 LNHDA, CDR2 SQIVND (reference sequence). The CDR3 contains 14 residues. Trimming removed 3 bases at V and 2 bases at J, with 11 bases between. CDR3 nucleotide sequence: TGTGCCAGTAGTATTCAGGGGGGAACCTACGAGCAGTACTTC. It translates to CASSIQGGTYEQYF.

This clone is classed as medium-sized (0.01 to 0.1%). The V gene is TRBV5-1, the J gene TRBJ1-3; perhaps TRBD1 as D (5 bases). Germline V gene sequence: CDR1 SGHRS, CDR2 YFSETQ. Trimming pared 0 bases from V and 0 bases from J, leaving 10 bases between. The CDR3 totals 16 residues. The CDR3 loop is CASSLGQPSSGNTIYF. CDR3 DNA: TGCGCCAGCAGCTTGGGACAGCCCAGCTCTGGAAACACCATATATTTT.

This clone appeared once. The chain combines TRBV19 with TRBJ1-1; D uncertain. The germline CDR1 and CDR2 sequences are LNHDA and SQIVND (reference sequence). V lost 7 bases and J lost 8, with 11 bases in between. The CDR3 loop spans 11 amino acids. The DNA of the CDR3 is TGTGCCAGTAAGGAGGGAATAGAAGCTTTCTTT. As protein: CASKEGIEAFF.

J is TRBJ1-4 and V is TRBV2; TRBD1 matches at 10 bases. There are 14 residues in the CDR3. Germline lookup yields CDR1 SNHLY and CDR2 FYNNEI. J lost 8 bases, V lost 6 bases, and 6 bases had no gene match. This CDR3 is CASRYRDRGEKLFF. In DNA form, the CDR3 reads TGTGCCAGCAGATACCGGGACAGGGGCGAAAAACTGTTTTTT.

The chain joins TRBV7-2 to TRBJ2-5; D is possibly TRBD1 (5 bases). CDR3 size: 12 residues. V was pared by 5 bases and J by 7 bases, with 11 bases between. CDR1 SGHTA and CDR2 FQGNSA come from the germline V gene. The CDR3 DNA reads TGTGCCAGCAGCGAAGGGGAAGGGACCCAGTACTTC. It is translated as CASSEGEGTQYF.

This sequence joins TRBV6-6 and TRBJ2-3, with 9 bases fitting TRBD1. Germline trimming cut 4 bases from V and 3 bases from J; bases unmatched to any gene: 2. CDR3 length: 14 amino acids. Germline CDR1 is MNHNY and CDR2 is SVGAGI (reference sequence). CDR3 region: CASSSTGGTDTQYF. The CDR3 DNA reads TGTGCCAGCAGTTCGACAGGGGGGACAGATACGCAGTATTTT.

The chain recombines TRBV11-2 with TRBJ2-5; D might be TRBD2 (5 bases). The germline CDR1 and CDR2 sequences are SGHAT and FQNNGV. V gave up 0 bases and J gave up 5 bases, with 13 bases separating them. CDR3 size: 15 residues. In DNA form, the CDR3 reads TGTGCCAGCAGCTTAGAGAGGGCCCGCGGGGAGACCCAGTACTTC. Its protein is CASSLERARGETQYF.

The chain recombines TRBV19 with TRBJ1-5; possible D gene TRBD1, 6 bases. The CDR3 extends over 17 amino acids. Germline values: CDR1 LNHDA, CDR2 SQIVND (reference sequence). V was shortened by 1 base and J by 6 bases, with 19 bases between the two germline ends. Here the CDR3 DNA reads TGTGCCAGTAGTATAGCCGTGACAGGACCTGGAGGTCAGCCCCAGCATTTT. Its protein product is CASSIAVTGPGGQPQHF.

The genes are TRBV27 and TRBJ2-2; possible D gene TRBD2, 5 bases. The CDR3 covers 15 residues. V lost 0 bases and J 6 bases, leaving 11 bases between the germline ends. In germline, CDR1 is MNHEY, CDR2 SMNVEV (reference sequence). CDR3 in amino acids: CASSLSGAVPGELFF. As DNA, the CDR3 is TGTGCCAGCAGTTTATCGGGAGCGGTTCCCGGGGAGCTGTTTTTT.

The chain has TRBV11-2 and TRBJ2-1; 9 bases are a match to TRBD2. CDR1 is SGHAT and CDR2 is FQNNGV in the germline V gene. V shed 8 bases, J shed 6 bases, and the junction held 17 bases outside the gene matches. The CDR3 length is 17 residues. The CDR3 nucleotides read TGTGCCAGCCTTAGCGGCCGTGGCGGGAGGGCCGGCAATGAGCAGTTCTTC. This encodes CASLSGRGGRAGNEQFF.

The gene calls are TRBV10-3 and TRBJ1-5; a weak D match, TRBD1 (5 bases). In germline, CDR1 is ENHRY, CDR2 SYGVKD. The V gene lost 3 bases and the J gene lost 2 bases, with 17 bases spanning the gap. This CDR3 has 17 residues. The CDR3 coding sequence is TGTGCCATCAGTGATAGACTCGGGGGTAGGGGCAATCAGCCCCAGCATTTT. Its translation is CAISDRLGGRGNQPQHF.

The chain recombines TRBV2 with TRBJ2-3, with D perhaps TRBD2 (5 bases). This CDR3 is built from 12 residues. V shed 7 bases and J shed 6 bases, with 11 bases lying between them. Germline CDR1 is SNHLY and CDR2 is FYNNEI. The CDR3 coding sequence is TGTGCCAGCATCAGGACTCCTGATACGCAGTATTTT. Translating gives CASIRTPDTQYF.